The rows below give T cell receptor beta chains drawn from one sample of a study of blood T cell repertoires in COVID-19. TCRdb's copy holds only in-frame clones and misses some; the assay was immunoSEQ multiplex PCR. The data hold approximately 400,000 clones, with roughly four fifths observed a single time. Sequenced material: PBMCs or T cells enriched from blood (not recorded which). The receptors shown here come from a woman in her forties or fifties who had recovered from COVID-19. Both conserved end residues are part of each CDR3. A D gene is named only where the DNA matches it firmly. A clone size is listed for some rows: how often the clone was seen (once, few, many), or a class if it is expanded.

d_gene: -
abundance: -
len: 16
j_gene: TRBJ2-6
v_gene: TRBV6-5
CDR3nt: TGTGCCAGCAGTTACCTAAACGCGGGAGGGGCCAACGTCCTGACTTTC
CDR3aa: CASSYLNAGGANVLTF

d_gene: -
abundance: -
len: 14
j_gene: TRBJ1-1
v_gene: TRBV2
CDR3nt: TGTGCCAGCGGGGGGGGCCCCTTGAACACTGAAGCTTTCTTT
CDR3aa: CASGGGPLNTEAFF

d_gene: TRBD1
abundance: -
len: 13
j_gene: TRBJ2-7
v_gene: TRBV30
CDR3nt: TGTGCCTGGCAGGGACAGTCCCTGAGAGAGCAGTACTTC
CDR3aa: CAWQGQSLREQYF

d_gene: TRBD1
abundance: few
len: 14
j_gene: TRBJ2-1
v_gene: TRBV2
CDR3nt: TGTGCCAGCAGTGTAGAGACAGGGTACAATGAGCAGTTCTTC
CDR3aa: CASSVETGYNEQFF

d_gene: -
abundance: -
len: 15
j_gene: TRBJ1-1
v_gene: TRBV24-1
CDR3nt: TGTGCCACCACAATAGAGGGTACACTGAACACTGAAGCTTTCTTT
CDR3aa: CATTIEGTLNTEAFF

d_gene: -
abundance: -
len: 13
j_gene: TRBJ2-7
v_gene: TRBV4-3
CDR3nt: TGCGCCAGCAGCAGAGGGAGCTCCTACGAGCAGTACTTC
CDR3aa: CASSRGSSYEQYF

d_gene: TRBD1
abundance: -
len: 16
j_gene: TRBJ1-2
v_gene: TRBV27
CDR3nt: TGTGCCAGCACTCCCCAGAGACAGGGAGGTAGCTATGGCTACACCTTC
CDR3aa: CASTPQRQGGSYGYTF

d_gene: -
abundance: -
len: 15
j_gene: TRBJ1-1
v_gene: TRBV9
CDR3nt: TGTGCCAGCAGCGGCCGTCCAGGGACTAACACTGAAGCTTTCTTT
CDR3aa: CASSGRPGTNTEAFF

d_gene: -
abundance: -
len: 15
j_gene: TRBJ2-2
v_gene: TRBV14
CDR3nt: TGTGCCAGCAGCCAAGATCTCAGGGGCACCGGGGAGCTGTTTTTT
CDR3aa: CASSQDLRGTGELFF

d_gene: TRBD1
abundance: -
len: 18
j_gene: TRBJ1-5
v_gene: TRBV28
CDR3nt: TGTGCCAGCAGTTTCTCTAAGGACAGGGCAGCAGGCAATCAGCCCCAGCATTTT
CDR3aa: CASSFSKDRAAGNQPQHF

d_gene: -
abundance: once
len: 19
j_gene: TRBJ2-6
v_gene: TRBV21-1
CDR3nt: TGTGCCAGCGGGAACGGGCGCAGGGGGCTGTGGTCTGGGGCCAACGTCCTGACTTTC
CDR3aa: CASGNGRRGLWSGANVLTF

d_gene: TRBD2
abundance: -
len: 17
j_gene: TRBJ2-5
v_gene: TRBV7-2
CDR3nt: TGTGCCAGCAGCGCACCCTTAGGGACTAGCGAGCAAGAGACCCAGTACTTC
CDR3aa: CASSAPLGTSEQETQYF

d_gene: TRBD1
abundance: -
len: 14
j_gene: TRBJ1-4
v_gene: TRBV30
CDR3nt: TGTGCCTGGGGTCCCCCAGGGGGTCCGTCAAAACTGTTTTTT
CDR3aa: CAWGPPGGPSKLFF

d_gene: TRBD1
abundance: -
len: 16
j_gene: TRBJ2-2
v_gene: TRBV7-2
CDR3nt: TGTGCCAGCAGCGCCAGGGGACAGGGGAGGACCGGGGAGCTGTTTTTT
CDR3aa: CASSARGQGRTGELFF

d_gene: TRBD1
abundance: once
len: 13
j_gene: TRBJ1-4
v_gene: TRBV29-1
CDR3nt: TGCAGCGTTGCGGGACAGGGACATGAAAAACTGTTTTTT
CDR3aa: CSVAGQGHEKLFF

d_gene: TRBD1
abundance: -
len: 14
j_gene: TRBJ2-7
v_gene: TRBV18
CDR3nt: TGTGCCAGCTCACCCCGGGACAGGGGCCTCGAGCAGTACTTC
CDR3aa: CASSPRDRGLEQYF

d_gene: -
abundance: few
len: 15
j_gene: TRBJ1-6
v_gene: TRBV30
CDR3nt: TGTGCCTGGGGCGGGACAAGCTCCTATAATTCACCCCTCCACTTT
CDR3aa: CAWGGTSSYNSPLHF

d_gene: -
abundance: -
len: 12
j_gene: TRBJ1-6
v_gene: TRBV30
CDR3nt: TGTGCCTGGAGGGAGGGTAATTCACCCCTCCACTTT
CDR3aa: CAWREGNSPLHF

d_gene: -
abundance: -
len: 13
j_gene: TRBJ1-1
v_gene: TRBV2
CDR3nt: TGTGCCAGCAGCGCCTGGGAGGACACTGAAGCTTTCTTT
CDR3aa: CASSAWEDTEAFF

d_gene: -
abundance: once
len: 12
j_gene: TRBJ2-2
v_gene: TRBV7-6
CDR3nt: TGTGCCAGCAGCTTAGATTCGGGGGAGCTGTTTTTT
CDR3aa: CASSLDSGELFF

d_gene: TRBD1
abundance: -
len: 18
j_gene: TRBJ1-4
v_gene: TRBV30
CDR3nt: TGTGCCTGGAGTGCCCTGGACAGGGGGCTCGAAGTGATGGAAAAACTGTTTTTT
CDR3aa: CAWSALDRGLEVMEKLFF

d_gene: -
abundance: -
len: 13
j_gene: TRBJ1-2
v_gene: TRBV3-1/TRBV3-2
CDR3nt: TGTGCCAGCAGCCGGACAGCTAACTATGGCTACACCTTC
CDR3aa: CASSRTANYGYTF

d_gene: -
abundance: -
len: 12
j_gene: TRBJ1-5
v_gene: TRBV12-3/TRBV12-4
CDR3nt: TGTGCCAGCAGTTCGGGCAATCAGCCCCAGCATTTT
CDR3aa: CASSSGNQPQHF

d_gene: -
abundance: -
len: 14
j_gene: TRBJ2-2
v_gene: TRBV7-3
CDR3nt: TGTGCCAGCAGCCGACACCAAAACACCGGGGAGCTGTTTTTT
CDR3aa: CASSRHQNTGELFF

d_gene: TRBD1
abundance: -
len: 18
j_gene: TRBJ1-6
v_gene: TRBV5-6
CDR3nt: TGTGCCAGCACCTTCCGGGACAGGGGGATTAGGCTGAATTCACCCCTCCACTTT
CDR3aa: CASTFRDRGIRLNSPLHF

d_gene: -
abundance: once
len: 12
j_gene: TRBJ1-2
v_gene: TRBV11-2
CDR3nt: TGTGCCAGCAGCTCGAACAGGGTCGGCTACACCTTC
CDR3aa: CASSSNRVGYTF

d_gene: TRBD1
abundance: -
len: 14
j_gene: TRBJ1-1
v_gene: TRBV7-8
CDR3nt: TGTGCCAGCAGCCAGGACAGGGTCGGCACTGAAGCTTTCTTT
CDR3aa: CASSQDRVGTEAFF

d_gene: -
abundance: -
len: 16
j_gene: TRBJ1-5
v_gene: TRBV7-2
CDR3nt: TGTGCCAGCAGCTTAGTAGGCCAGGGAGGTTCGTCGCCCCAGCATTTT
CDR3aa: CASSLVGQGGSSPQHF

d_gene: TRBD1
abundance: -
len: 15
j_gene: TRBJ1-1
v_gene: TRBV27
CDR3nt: TGTGCCAGCAAACAACAGGGGCCCATGAACACTGAAGCTTTCTTT
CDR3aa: CASKQQGPMNTEAFF

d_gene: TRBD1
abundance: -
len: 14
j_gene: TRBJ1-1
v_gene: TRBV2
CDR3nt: TGTGCCAGCCGCGACGGAAGGGGGCTCACTGAAGCTTTCTTT
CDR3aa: CASRDGRGLTEAFF

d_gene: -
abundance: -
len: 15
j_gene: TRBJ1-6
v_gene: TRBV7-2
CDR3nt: TGTGCCAGCAGCTCTAGCGTAGACAGTTCTTCACCCCTCCACTTT
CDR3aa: CASSSSVDSSSPLHF